This T cell receptor (beta chain) emerged from a study of cytomegalovirus exposure and HLA in healthy donors listed by TCRdb under 2017. For the wider study: The 650 to 750 repertoires of the first cohort and the 120 validation repertoires were produced on the same platform, according to a later analysis. The study was designed to test whether signatures of past pathogen exposure could be identified by cataloging public T cell receptors. Besides the first cohort of roughly 700 subjects, a separate validation cohort made up of 120 or so different subjects was used. The study combined high-throughput TCR immunosequencing, statistical association of individual TCRs with disease status, and machine learning to predict cytomegalovirus infection status.

The paper as a whole reports these results and caveats: The classifier was reported to diagnose cytomegalovirus status with high specificity and sensitivity in both the original cohort and the validation cohort. Most TCR sequences were seen in very few donors, while some public TCRs were found in many individuals. Three of the identified cytomegalovirus-associated TCR beta chains were confirmed in vitro to be specific for cytomegalovirus antigens. The study listed approximately 150 TCR beta chains as associated with cytomegalovirus. It was suggested by the authors that the approach could potentially be generalized to other disease states and immunological phenotypes. Subsequent analysis determined that TCRs grouped into clusters in the first cohort also showed a tendency toward co-occurrence across the 120 or so validation repertoires, and 85% to 95% of cluster scores exceeded 0. The validation cohort had no HLA typing available for a later analysis, so co-occurrence within that cohort was assessed over all 130 or so repertoires.

Concerning this clone itself: Its antigen remains undetermined. No base-level quality is on record; no much larger clone is a single base apart.

Counted from cysteine to phenylalanine, this CDR3 has 15 amino acids. CDR3 DNA is the only sequence kept; it has 45 bases, read in frame from the first base. CDR1 and CDR2, looked up from the germline V gene, are SNHLY and FYNNEI. V has 4 bases trimmed and J has 2 bases trimmed; junction bases matching no gene number 5. Libraries were made using the immunoSEQ multiplex PCR assay. Processing in the source paper ran as follows. A statistical classification framework was built for diagnosing cytomegalovirus status from the catalog of TCR beta chain sequences. Not all clones reach the TCRdb copy of this immuneACCESS table, which keeps in-frame sequences only. Checked studies attribute under half of the gap to unresolved V genes and leave the rest unexplained. V, J and clone size are taken as reported in that table, and D and trimming were inferred from the DNA itself. A total of approximately 190,000 clones appear in this sample, roughly 82% of them only once. More than 6.5% of the sample goes to the ten largest clones.

Donors formed part of the validation cohort, which comprised over a hundred subjects and was distinct from the first cohort of several hundred subjects. Specimen: PBMCs. The TCR comes from a man aged 18-30 years in good health and CMV-seropositive. This chain joins TRBV2 to TRBJ2-3, with 8 middle bases fitting TRBD2. The DNA sequence is given as TGTGCCAGCAGTGGCGCGGGAGGATTCACAGATACGCAGTATTTT. Translated, this gives CASSGAGGFTDTQYF.